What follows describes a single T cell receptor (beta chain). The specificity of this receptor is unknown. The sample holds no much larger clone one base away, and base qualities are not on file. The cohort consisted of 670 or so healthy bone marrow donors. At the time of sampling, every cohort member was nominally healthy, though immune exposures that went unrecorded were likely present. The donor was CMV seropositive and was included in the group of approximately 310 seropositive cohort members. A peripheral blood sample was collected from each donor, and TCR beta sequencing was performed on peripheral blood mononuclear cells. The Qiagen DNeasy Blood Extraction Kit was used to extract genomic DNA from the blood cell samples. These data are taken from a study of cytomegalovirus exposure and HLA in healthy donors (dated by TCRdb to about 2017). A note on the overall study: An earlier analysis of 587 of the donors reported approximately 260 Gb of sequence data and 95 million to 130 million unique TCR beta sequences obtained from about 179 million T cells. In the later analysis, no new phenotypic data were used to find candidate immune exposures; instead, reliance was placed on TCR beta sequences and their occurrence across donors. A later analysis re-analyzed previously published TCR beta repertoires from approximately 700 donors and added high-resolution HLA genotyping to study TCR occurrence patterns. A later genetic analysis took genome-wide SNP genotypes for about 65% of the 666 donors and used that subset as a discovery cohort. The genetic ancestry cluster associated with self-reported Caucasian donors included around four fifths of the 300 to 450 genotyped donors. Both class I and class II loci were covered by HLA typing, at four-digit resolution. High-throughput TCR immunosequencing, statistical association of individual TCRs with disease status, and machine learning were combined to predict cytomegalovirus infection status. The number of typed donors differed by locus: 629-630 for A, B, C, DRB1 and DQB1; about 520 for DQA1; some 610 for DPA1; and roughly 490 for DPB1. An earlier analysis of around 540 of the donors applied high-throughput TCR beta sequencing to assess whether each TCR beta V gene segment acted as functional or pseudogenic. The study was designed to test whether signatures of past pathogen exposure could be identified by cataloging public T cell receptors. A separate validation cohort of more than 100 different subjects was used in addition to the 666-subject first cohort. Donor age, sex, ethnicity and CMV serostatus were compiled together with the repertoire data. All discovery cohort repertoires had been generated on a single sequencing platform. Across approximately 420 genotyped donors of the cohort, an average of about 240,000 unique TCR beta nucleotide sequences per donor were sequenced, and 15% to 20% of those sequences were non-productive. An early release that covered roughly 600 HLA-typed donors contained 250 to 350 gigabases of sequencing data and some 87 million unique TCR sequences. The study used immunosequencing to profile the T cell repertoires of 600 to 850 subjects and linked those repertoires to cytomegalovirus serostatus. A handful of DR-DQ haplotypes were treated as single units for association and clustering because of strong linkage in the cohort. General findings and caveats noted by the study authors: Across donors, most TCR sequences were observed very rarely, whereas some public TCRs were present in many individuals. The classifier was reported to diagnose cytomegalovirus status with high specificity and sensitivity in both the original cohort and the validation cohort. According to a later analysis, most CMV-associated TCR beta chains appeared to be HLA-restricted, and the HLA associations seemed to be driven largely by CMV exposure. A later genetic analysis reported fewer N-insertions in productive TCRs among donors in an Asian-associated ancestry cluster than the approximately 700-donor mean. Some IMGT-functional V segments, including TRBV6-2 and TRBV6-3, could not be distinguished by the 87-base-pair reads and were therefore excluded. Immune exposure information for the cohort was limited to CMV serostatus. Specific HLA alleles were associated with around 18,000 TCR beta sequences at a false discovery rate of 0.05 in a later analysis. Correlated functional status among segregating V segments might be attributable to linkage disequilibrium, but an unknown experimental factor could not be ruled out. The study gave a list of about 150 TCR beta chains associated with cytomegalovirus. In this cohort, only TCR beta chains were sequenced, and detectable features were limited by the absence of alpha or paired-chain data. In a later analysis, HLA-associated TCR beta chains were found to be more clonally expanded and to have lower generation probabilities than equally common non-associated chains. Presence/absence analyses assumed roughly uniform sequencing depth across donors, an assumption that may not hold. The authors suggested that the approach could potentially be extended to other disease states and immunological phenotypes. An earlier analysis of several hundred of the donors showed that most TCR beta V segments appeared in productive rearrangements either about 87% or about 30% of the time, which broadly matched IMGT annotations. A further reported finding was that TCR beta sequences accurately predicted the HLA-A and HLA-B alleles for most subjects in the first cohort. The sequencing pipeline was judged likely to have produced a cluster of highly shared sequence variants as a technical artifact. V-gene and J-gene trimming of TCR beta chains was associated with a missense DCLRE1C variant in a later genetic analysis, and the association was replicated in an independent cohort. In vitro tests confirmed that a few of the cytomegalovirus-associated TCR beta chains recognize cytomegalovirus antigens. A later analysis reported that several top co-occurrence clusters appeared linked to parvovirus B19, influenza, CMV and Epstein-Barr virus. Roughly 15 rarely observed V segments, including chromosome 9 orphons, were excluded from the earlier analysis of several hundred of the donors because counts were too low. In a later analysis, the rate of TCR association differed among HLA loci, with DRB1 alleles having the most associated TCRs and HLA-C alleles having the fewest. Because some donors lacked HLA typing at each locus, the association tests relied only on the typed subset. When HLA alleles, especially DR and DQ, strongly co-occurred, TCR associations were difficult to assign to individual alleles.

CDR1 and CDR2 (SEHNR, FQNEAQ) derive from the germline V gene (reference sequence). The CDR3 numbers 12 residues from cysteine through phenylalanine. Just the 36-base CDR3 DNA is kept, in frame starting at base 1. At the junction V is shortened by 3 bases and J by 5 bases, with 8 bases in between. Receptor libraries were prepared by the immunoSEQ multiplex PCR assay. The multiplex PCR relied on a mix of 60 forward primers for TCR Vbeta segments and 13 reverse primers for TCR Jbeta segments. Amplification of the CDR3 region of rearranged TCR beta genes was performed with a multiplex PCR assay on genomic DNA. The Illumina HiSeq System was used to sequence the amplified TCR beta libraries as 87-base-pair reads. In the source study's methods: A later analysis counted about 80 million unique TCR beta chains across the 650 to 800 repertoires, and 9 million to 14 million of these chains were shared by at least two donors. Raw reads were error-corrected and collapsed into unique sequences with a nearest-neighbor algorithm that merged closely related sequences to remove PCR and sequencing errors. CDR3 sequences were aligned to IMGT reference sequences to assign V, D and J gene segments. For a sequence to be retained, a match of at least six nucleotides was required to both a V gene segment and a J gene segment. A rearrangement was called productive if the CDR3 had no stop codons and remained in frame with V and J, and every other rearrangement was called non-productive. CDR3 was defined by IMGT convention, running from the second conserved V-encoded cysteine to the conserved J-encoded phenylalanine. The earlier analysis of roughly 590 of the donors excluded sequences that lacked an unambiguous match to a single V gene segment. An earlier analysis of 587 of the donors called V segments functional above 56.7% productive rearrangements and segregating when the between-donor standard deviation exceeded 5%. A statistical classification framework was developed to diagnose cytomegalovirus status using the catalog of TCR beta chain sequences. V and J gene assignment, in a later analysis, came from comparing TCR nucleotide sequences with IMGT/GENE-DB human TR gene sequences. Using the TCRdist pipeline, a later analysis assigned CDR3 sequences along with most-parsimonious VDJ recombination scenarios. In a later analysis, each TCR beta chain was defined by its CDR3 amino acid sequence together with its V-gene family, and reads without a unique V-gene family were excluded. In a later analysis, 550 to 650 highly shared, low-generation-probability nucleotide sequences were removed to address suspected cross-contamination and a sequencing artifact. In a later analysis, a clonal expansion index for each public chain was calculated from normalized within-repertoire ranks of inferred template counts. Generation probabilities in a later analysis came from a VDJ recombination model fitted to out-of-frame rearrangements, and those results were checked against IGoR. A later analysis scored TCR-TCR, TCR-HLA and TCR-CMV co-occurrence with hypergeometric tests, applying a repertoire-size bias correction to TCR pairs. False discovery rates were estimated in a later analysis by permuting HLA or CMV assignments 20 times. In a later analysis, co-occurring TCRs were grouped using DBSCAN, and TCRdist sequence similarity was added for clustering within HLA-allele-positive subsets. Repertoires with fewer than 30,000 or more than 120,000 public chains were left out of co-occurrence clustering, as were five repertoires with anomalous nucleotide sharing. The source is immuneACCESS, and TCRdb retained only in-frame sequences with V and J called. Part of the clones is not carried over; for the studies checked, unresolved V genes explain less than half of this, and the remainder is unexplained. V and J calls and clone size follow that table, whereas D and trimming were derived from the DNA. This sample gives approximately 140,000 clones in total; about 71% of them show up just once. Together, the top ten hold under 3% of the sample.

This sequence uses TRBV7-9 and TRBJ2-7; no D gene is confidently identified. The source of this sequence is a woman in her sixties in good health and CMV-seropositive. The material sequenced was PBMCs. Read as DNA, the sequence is TGTGCCAGCAGCTTCTCCGGAGACGAGCAGTACTTC. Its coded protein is CASSFSGDEQYF.